The source of this TCR beta chain is a study of T cells expressing NK-cell markers. Study-wide background: The TCR beta repertoires originated in sorted CD3+CD56+NKG2C+, CD3+CD56+NKG2C- and CD3+CD56-NKG2C+ T cells.

This CDR3 is 11 amino acids long. Germline V lookup: CDR1 ENHRY, CDR2 SYGVKD. TCRdb reanalyzed the 5' RACE reads, giving one entry per CDR3 protein sequence and no DNA. In total, the table holds about 380,000 distinct CDR3 sequences. The chain is built from TRBV10-3 and TRBJ2-7; with no DNA, the TCRdb D assignment of TRBD1 cannot be verified. The clonotype was recovered from a man between 18 and 69 years old in good health. The sequenced sample consisted of blood T cells: a sorted CD56 or NKG2C T cell subset, CD4+ or CD8+ T cells, or bulk PBMC T cells (not recorded which). The CDR3 region is CAIKGQGAQYF.